Following are 13 T cell receptor beta chains from one sample sequenced in a study of blood T cells in healthy people across ages (dated by TCRdb to between 2014 and 2016). Libraries were constructed by 5' RACE. TCRdb shows the sequencer as Illumina HiSeq 2500. A second roughly 6 to 12 cycle PCR used a sample-barcoded 5' primer and a J-beta primer mix. The public reads were reprocessed in TCRdb via fastp at Q25 and MiXCR, keeping in-frame beta chains. Every entry covers one CDR3 protein and lists the most common genes and DNA from its rows. The sample has 700,000 to 1,000,000 distinct CDR3 sequences on record, 44% of them singletons. The ten largest clones take up about 19% of the sample. Sequencing was performed on blood. These receptor sequences come from a man aged 60 to 69 in good health.

V is TRBV12-3 or TRBV12-4 and J is TRBJ1-1; D is undetermined. Trimming removed 7 bases from V and 0 bases from J, with 12 bases in between. CDR3 length: 14 amino acids. The CDR3 sequence: CASTLVLLNTEAFF. For the CDR3, the DNA is TGTGCCAGCACCCTGGTACTTCTGAACACTGAAGCTTTCTTT.

The chain joins TRBV12-3 or TRBV12-4 to TRBJ2-4, with D uncertain. The end of the DNA aligns better with TRBJ2-7, so the J call may be wrong. The CDR3 loop spans 11 amino acids. CDR3 loop: CASSFADEQYF. The CDR3 DNA follows: TGTGCCAGCAGTTTCGCAGACGAGCAGTACTTC.

With regard to this clonotype: A read error may produce the germline difference seen at one junction end. This chain connects TRBV5-1 to TRBJ2-5; D uncertain. Germline CDR1 and CDR2: SGHRS and YFSETQ. The CDR3 covers 14 residues. The CDR3 bases are TGCGCCAGCTGCTTGGCCGGCGACTCGGAGACCCAGTACTTC. Its protein product is CASCLAGDSETQYF.

DNA of the CDR3: TGTGCCAGCTCACCACCGGGGTCGGTGGAGACCCAGTACTTC. The encoded protein is CASSPPGSVETQYF. The chain carries TRBV18 and TRBJ2-5; D not resolved. Germline-derived CDR1 and CDR2 are KGHSH and LQKENI. The germline V and J ends were trimmed by 0 bases and 5 bases, with 10 bases remaining between them. The CDR3 contains 14 residues.

Regarding this clonotype: A read error may explain this, as a much larger clone is one base away. The genes are TRBV7-9 and TRBJ2-4; 7 positions match TRBD1. The J call may not be correct, given that the DNA end is closer to TRBJ2-7. The CDR3 consists of 13 residues. Germline V CDR1 and CDR2: SEHNR, FQNEAQ (reference sequence). CDR3 sequence: CASSGGGPYEQYF. CDR3 DNA: TGTGCCAGCTCAGGGGGTGGCCCCTACGAGCAGTACTTC.

This clonotype was counted a few times. The chain combines TRBV3-1 with TRBJ1-4; possible D gene TRBD1, 5 bases. From germline, CDR1 is LGHDT and CDR2 YNNKEL (reference sequence). Trimming took 4 bases from V and 7 from J, leaving 13 bases between them. The CDR3 is 14 residues long. As DNA, the CDR3 is TGTGCCAGCAGCCCTCGCGGGACCCTTGAAAAACTGTTTTTT. It yields the protein CASSPRGTLEKLFF.

The chain uses TRBV6-5 and TRBJ2-3; D is unclear. Trimming stripped 2 bases from V and 0 bases from J, with 6 bases between. This CDR3 has 14 amino acids. In germline, CDR1 is MNHEY, CDR2 SVGAGI. The CDR3 DNA follows: TGTGCCAGCAGTTACGAGGATAGCACAGATACGCAGTATTTT. It codes for CASSYEDSTDTQYF.

This rearrangement joins TRBV18 to TRBJ1-5; D remains ambiguous. The CDR3 has 17 amino acids. The germline CDR1 and CDR2 sequences are KGHSH and LQKENI. The V and J ends lost 2 bases and 0 bases respectively, with 14 bases between them. The CDR3 DNA follows: TGTGCCAGCTCACCAAGGACGGGAAAAAATAGCAATCAGCCCCAGCATTTT. This translates into CASSPRTGKNSNQPQHF.

About this clonotype itself: Its ends do not fully match the called genes, so a read error is possible. The chain is built from TRBV15 and TRBJ1-2; the D gene is possibly TRBD1 (5 bases). This CDR3 contains 15 residues. Germline values: CDR1 LNHNV, CDR2 YYDKDF (reference sequence). The CDR3 region is CAISRDLGGGYGYTF. The CDR3, as DNA: TGTGCCATCAGCAGAGATCTGGGCGGGGGGTATGGCTACACCTTC. The entire variable domain, with the rest obtained from reference TRBV15 and TRBJ1-2, is as follows: DAMVIQNPRYQVTQFGKPVTLSCSQTLNHNVMYWYQQKSSQAPKLLFHYYDKDFNNEADTPDNFQSRRPNTSFCFLDIRSPGLGDTAMYLCAISRDLGGGYGYTFGSGTRLTVV.

Concerning this clonotype itself: The junction departs from germline at one end; a sequencing error may be responsible. This chain uses TRBV7-2 with TRBJ2-1; TRBD2 aligns across 8 bases. CDR3 length: 15 amino acids. Germline CDR1 SGHTA, CDR2 FQGNSA. This chain's CDR3 is CASSEIPAGVNGQFF. The CDR3, as DNA: TGTGCCAGCAGCGAAATCCCAGCGGGGGTAAATGGGCAGTTCTTC.

This clonotype came up once. The chain joins TRBV29-1 to TRBJ2-1; possibly TRBD1 or TRBD2 for D (6 bases each). Per the germline V gene, CDR1 is SQVTM and CDR2 is ANQGSEA. This CDR3 is built from 12 residues. Trimming stripped 3 bases from V and 15 bases from J, with 18 bases between. CDR3 region: CSVEPRPWGAFF. The CDR3 DNA reads TGCAGCGTTGAGCCAAGACCTTGGGGGGCGTTCTTC.

The chain carries TRBV29-1 and TRBJ2-1; D possibly corresponds to TRBD1 (7 bases). Trimming took off 0 bases at V and 15 bases at J, with 21 bases between the two ends. The CDR3 is 14 residues long. Germline assignment: CDR1 SQVTM and CDR2 ANQGSEA. The CDR3: CSVEETRSDRAPFF. The CDR3 bases are TGCAGCGTTGAAGAGACTAGGTCCGACAGGGCACCGTTCTTC.

This clonotype was recorded only once. V is TRBV28 and J is TRBJ2-5; the match to TRBD1 covers 9 bases. V was clipped by 0 bases and J by 2 bases; unmatched bases: 7. The germline V gene has CDR1 MDHEN and CDR2 SYDVKM. There are 17 residues in the CDR3. The DNA for the CDR3 is TGTGCCAGCAGTTTATGGGGGACAGGGTGGGAGCAAGAGACCCAGTACTTC. Its protein is CASSLWGTGWEQETQYF.